This TCR beta chain came from a study of identical twins. General observations from the study: Within cord blood, abundant beta clonotypes carried fewer insertions, but memory repertoires showed no such trend. Twin pairs' shared out-of-frame alpha sequences were enriched in low generation probability.

V was trimmed by 6 bases and J by 0 bases, leaving 15 bases between them. This CDR3 comprises 15 residues. Each CDR3 protein gets one entry after TCRdb re-called the 5' RACE reads with MiXCR. The sample lists hundreds of thousands of distinct CDR3 sequences, roughly an eighth seen once, with 1.5% to 2% in the top ten. At least ten counts were recorded for this clonotype. What it binds is not known. This sample was shared with a second study, whose subject was yellow fever vaccine responses in identical twins.

This clonotype originated in a woman aged 18 to 35 in good health. The sequenced sample consisted of PBMCs. The chain carries TRBV12-3 or TRBV12-4 and TRBJ2-7, with D perhaps TRBD2 (6 bases). The CDR3 loop is CASRLTSGLSYEQYF. Here the CDR3 DNA reads TGTGCCAGCAGGCTCACAAGCGGGCTCTCCTACGAGCAGTACTTC.